Shown below are 21 T cell receptor beta chains from a single sample sequenced in a study of blood T cell repertoires in COVID-19 (dated by TCRdb to about 2020). The library was generated by the immunoSEQ multiplex PCR assay. TCRdb limited this immuneACCESS table to in-frame rearrangements with V and J called. A share of clones is missing; checked studies link under half to unresolved V genes, and the rest is unexplained. The table for this sample lists about 170,000 clones; about 81% of them were counted only once. The ten largest clones add up to approximately 9.1% of the sample. The sequencing sample was made of peripheral blood. The receptors were gathered from a woman aged 70 to 79 with acute or convalescent COVID-19.

The chain links TRBV7-9 to TRBJ2-7; TRBD2 is a possible D gene (5 bases). In germline, CDR1 is SEHNR, CDR2 FQNEAQ (reference sequence). V lost 10 bases, J lost 4 bases, and 11 bases lay in between. CDR3 length equals 11 residues. The CDR3 nucleotides read TGTGCCACTGAGGGAGAGTACGAGCAGTACTTC. Translated, it gives CATEGEYEQYF.

The chain recombines TRBV5-4 with TRBJ1-5, with TRBD1 matching over 11 bases. This CDR3 has 17 amino acids. Germline V CDR1 and CDR2: SGHNT, YYREEE (reference sequence). Trimming took 0 bases from V and 4 from J; bases not matched to a gene: 6. CDR3 nucleotide sequence: TGTGCCAGCAGCTTGGGTGGGGGACAGGGGGGAAATCAGCCCCAGCATTTT. This sequence encodes CASSLGGGQGGNQPQHF.

V is TRBV7-2 and J is TRBJ2-4; D remains unclear. The germline V gene has CDR1 SGHTA and CDR2 FQGNSA. V was pared by 5 bases and J by 0 bases, with 11 bases between. The CDR3 contains 15 residues. This CDR3 is CASSLGPLAKNIQYF. CDR3 bases: TGTGCCAGCAGCCTAGGTCCGTTAGCCAAAAACATTCAGTACTTC.

The chain employs TRBV3-1 (or the pseudogene TRBV3-2) and TRBJ2-4; 12 nucleotides agree with TRBD2. The trim removed 3 bases at V and 3 bases at J, leaving 12 bases unmatched. The CDR3 length is 19 residues. Germline CDR1 and CDR2: LGHDT and YNNKEL (reference sequence). The chain's CDR3 is CASSQELAGGQLGKNIQYF. The CDR3 region has the DNA TGTGCCAGCAGCCAGGAGCTAGCGGGGGGGCAACTCGGCAAAAACATTCAGTACTTC.

The V gene is TRBV24-1, the J gene TRBJ2-5; 11 bases are a match to TRBD2. Germline V gene sequence: CDR1 KGHDR, CDR2 SFDVKD. The CDR3 length is 15 residues. Trimming took 3 bases from V and 4 from J; bases not matched to a gene: 3. CDR3 region: CATSDATSGGETQYF. CDR3 coding DNA: TGTGCCACCAGTGATGCAACTAGCGGGGGAGAGACCCAGTACTTC.

The chain carries TRBV27 and TRBJ2-3; maybe TRBD2 (5 bases). Trimming removed 6 bases at V and 8 bases at J, with 21 bases between. CDR3 size: 15 residues. CDR1 and CDR2 (germline): MNHEY, SMNVEV (reference sequence). The CDR3 region is CASSRSSSPGVTQYF. CDR3 nucleotide sequence: TGTGCCAGCAGCCGTTCTAGCAGCCCTGGGGTTACGCAGTATTTT.

This clone was counted only a few times. The rearrangement uses TRBV7-9 and TRBJ2-5, with 7 positions matching TRBD2. CDR1 is SEHNR and CDR2 is FQNEAQ in the germline V gene (reference sequence). There are 15 residues in the CDR3. With V trimmed by 4 bases and J by 1 base, 6 bases remained unmatched. The CDR3 loop reads CASSWASSGQETQYF. CDR3 in DNA: TGTGCCAGCAGCTGGGCCTCTAGCGGCCAAGAGACCCAGTACTTC.

The rearrangement uses TRBV6-2 or TRBV6-3 and TRBJ2-2; tentatively, D is TRBD1 (5 bases). V lost 2 bases and J lost 6, with 10 bases in between. CDR3 size: 14 residues. Germline loops: CDR1 MNHEY, CDR2 SVGEGT. The CDR3 reads CASSYRGRAGELFF. The CDR3, as DNA: TGTGCCAGCAGTTACAGGGGTCGCGCCGGGGAGCTGTTTTTT.

The chain has TRBV5-4 and TRBJ2-2; 8 bases line up with TRBD1. Germline assignment: CDR1 SGHNT and CDR2 YYREEE (reference sequence). V was clipped by 4 bases and J by 6 bases; unmatched bases: 11. CDR3 size: 16 residues. The CDR3 DNA sequence: TGTGCCAGCAGCCTGGACCTGGACAGGGTGGCCGGGGAGCTGTTTTTT. This codes for CASSLDLDRVAGELFF. Drawing the rest from reference TRBV5-4 and TRBJ2-2, the complete variable domain is ETGVTQSPTHLIKTRGQQVTLRCSSQSGHNTVSWYQQALGQGPQFIFQYYREEENGRGNFPPRFSGLQFPNYSSELNVNALELDDSALYLCASSLDLDRVAGELFFGEGSRLTVL.

The V gene is TRBV15, the J gene TRBJ1-2; D is unclear. The V and J ends lost 3 bases and 8 bases respectively, with 13 bases between them. The V gene's germline CDR1 is LNHNV and CDR2 YYDKDF (reference sequence). The CDR3 runs to 13 residues. CDR3 nucleotides: TGTGCCACCAGCAGGGACCCGGGAGGCGGCTACACCTTC. Residues: CATSRDPGGGYTF.

In its sample, this clone was seen once. V is TRBV25-1 and J is TRBJ1-5; weak D call: TRBD1 (5 bases). Between the trimmed V and J ends, which lost 4 bases and 3 bases, there was a span of 10 bases. The germline V gene encodes CDR1 MGHDK and CDR2 SYGVNS. The CDR3 extends over 14 amino acids. CDR3 DNA: TGTGCCAGCAGTGTAGGGGAATACAATCAGCCCCAGCATTTT. Its translation: CASSVGEYNQPQHF.

In its sample, this clone was seen a few times. This chain joins TRBV7-8 and TRBJ1-5; 8 bases are shared with TRBD1. The CDR3 is 15 residues long. The germline V gene encodes CDR1 SGHVS and CDR2 FQNEAQ. V dropped 5 bases and J dropped 5; count of bases not matched to a gene: 8. The CDR3 region has the DNA TGTGCCAGCAGCCGACTCGGACAGGGCTATCAGCCCCAGCATTTT. Translation: CASSRLGQGYQPQHF.

This chain connects TRBV5-1 to TRBJ2-1; TRBD1 might be the D (6 bases). The CDR3 contains 16 residues. Trimming cost V 4 bases and J 0 bases, with 14 bases left between them. The germline CDR1 and CDR2 sequences are SGHRS and YFSETQ. CDR3 residues: CASSTKTGHSYNEQFF. Written as DNA, the CDR3 is TGCGCCAGCAGCACCAAGACAGGCCACTCCTACAATGAGCAGTTCTTC.

The rearrangement uses TRBV10-3 and TRBJ1-1; D ambiguous. Germline loops: CDR1 ENHRY, CDR2 SYGVKD. The CDR3 extends over 12 amino acids. The V end was cut by 6 bases, the J end by 4 bases, with 9 bases between. CDR3 nucleotide sequence: TGTGCCATCAGGCGCCCAGGCACTGAAGCTTTCTTT. Encoded protein: CAIRRPGTEAFF.

The chain joins TRBV19 to TRBJ1-5, with 7 bases aligning to TRBD1. Germline V gene lookup returns CDR1 LNHDA and CDR2 SQIVND (reference sequence). The CDR3 is 15 amino acids. Trimming cost V 4 bases and J 1 base; bases outside gene matches: 4. This CDR3 reads CASSRQGGSNQPQHF. The CDR3, as DNA: TGTGCCAGTAGTAGACAGGGAGGAAGCAATCAGCCCCAGCATTTT.

This clone has just one count. The chain links TRBV5-8 to TRBJ1-4; TRBD1 aligns across 9 bases. This CDR3 region has 15 residues. The V segment lost 2 bases and the J segment 6 bases; nucleotides outside the gene matches: 5. Germline values: CDR1 SGHTS, CDR2 YDEGEE. In DNA form, the CDR3 reads TGTGCCAGCAGCTTCCGAGGACAGGGGTATGAAAAACTGTTTTTT. Translation gives CASSFRGQGYEKLFF.

The CDR3 DNA follows: TGTGCCAGCAGTGGGCGGGGGACGGGCTCCTACAATGAGCAGTTCTTC. Translation: CASSGRGTGSYNEQFF. This rearrangement joins TRBV6-1 to TRBJ2-1; 7 nucleotides match TRBD2. Trimming took 4 bases from V and 0 from J; bases not matched to a gene: 6. The CDR3 spans 16 residues. Germline V gene sequence: CDR1 MNHNS, CDR2 SASEGT.

This chain joins TRBV3-1 (or the pseudogene TRBV3-2) and TRBJ1-5; TRBD1 aligns across 7 bases. CDR3 length: 16 amino acids. After removal of 1 base from V and 4 bases from J, the junction contained 7 bases not matched to a gene. CDR1 LGHDT and CDR2 YNNKEL come from the germline V gene (reference sequence). In DNA form, the CDR3 reads TGTGCCAGCAGCCAAGGCTACGGGACAGTGAATCAGCCCCAGCATTTT. Translating it yields CASSQGYGTVNQPQHF.

The J gene is TRBJ2-3, the V gene TRBV6-5; D is possibly TRBD2 (6 bases). CDR3 length: 15 amino acids. Germline CDR1 reads MNHEY; CDR2 reads SVGAGI. The V end was cut by 6 bases, the J end by 0 bases, with 13 bases between. CDR3 protein: CASSEVAVSTDTQYF. The CDR3 DNA follows: TGTGCCAGCAGCGAGGTAGCGGTCAGCACAGATACGCAGTATTTT.

The V and J genes are TRBV3-1 (or the pseudogene TRBV3-2) and TRBJ1-1; tentatively, D is TRBD1 (5 bases). Trimming took off 1 base at V and 6 bases at J, with 9 bases between the two ends. In germline, CDR1 is LGHDT, CDR2 YNNKEL (reference sequence). The CDR3 consists of 13 residues. The CDR3 is CASSQGRVPEAFF. DNA of the CDR3: TGTGCCAGCAGCCAAGGCAGGGTCCCTGAAGCTTTCTTT.

V and J are TRBV11-2 and TRBJ2-5, with TRBD1 identical over 7 bases. The V segment lost 3 bases and the J segment 3 bases; nucleotides outside the gene matches: 1. In germline, CDR1 is SGHAT, CDR2 FQNNGV. The length of the CDR3 is 13 residues. For the CDR3, the DNA is TGTGCCAGCAGCTTTGACAGGGAAGAGACCCAGTACTTC. Translated: CASSFDREETQYF.